This T cell receptor (beta chain) was recorded in a study of blood T cell repertoires in COVID-19. V was pared by 2 bases and J by 8 bases, with 7 bases of the junction left unmatched. The germline V gene has CDR1 KGHSH and CDR2 LQKENI. The CDR3 is made up of 15 amino acids. TCRdb's table, derived via immunoSEQ multiplex PCR, lists solely in-frame clones and lacks some. This table holds roughly 120,000 clones, about 74% found once. The chain carries TRBV18 and TRBJ2-1; 9 nucleotides agree with TRBD2. The receptor comes from a man at least 80 years old with COVID-19, enrolled during active disease. Sequencing was carried out using peripheral blood. CDR3 in amino acids: CASSPWGGRVHEQFF. CDR3 nucleotides: TGTGCCAGCTCACCATGGGGCGGGAGGGTCCATGAGCAGTTCTTC.